One and the same sample provided the 2 T cell receptor beta chains below, sequenced in a study of shared clonotypes between healthy human individuals. Clones were sequenced by immunoSEQ multiplex PCR, and TCRdb holds only the in-frame ones, with some missing. The sample lists about 2.4 million clones; approximately 93% were seen once. What was sequenced was naive CD4+ T cells from PBMCs. The subset is: CD45RA+ positively selected. The origin of the receptors is a young man in good health. Some clones in this sample may be carry-over from other donors' samples.

The chain carries TRBV7-2 and TRBJ1-5; no definite D call. From germline, CDR1 is SGHTA and CDR2 FQGNSA. Trimming took 5 bases from V and 6 from J, leaving 11 bases between them. This CDR3 has 13 amino acids. The CDR3 bases are TGTGCCAGCAGCCTGACCTCGGGTCAGCCCCAGCATTTT. Amino acids: CASSLTSGQPQHF.

The rearrangement uses TRBV7-3 and TRBJ2-3, with D perhaps TRBD2 (5 bases). Germline V gene lookup returns CDR1 SGHTA and CDR2 FQGTGA. The CDR3 sequence is 13 residues long. Between the trimmed V and J ends, which lost 6 bases and 2 bases, there was a span of 9 bases. The CDR3: CASSYDYTDTQYF. The CDR3 region has the DNA TGTGCCAGCAGTTATGACTACACAGATACGCAGTATTTT.